This T cell receptor beta chain was profiled in a study of cytomegalovirus exposure and HLA in healthy donors. PCR was performed using 60 Vbeta and 13 Jbeta primers. TCRdb's copy holds only in-frame clones and misses some; the assay was immunoSEQ multiplex PCR. The table includes 120,000 or so clones, 75% to 85% detected once. Trimming took off 8 bases at V and 4 bases at J, with 15 bases between the two ends. This CDR3 has 13 residues. The germline CDR1 and CDR2 sequences are ENHRY and SYGVKD. V is TRBV10-3 and J is TRBJ2-7; tentative D call: TRBD1 (5 bases). The sample was PBMCs. This receptor was identified in a man aged 25-45 years in good health and CMV-seropositive. CDR3 nucleotides: TGTGCCATCTCTCTGGGGCTTCAATACGAGCAGTACTTC. Translated: CAISLGLQYEQYF.